These 32 T cell receptor beta chains came from one sample sequenced in a study of blood T cell repertoires in COVID-19. The protocol was immunoSEQ multiplex PCR, while the TCRdb copy is restricted to in-frame clones and leaves out a portion. Of 150,000 to 200,000 clones listed, approximately 85% are singletons. Source material: peripheral blood. Source of these receptors: a woman in her sixties with acute or convalescent COVID-19.

V is TRBV5-1 and J is TRBJ2-5; 13 nucleotides agree with TRBD2. The J segment lost 5 bases and the V segment lost 7 bases, leaving 5 bases of the junction unmatched. The CDR3 covers 14 residues. Looked up from germline, CDR1 is SGHRS and CDR2 is YFSETQ. The CDR3 DNA is TGCGCCAGCGGACTAGCGGGAGTTGGGGAGACCCAGTACTTC. Protein: CASGLAGVGETQYF. Complete variable domain (other parts from reference TRBV5-1 and TRBJ2-5): KAGVTQTPRYLIKTRGQQVTLSCSPISGHRSVSWYQQTPGQGLQFLFEYFSETQRNKGNFPGRFSGRQFSNSRSEMNVSTLELGDSALYLCASGLAGVGETQYFGPGTRLLVL.

This clone is a singleton in its sample. The chain joins TRBV24-1 to TRBJ2-5; TRBD2 is a possible D gene (6 bases). CDR3 length equals 15 residues. The V end lost 3 bases, the J end lost 5 bases, and 15 bases lay between the germline ends. Germline loops: CDR1 KGHDR, CDR2 SFDVKD. The CDR3 reads CATSDPYSGLETQYF. The CDR3, as DNA: TGTGCCACCAGTGATCCGTATAGCGGTCTGGAGACCCAGTACTTC.

The genes are TRBV2 and TRBJ1-5; D gene uncertain. This CDR3 comprises 13 residues. Trimming stripped 6 bases from V and 3 bases from J, with 9 bases between. Germline V gene data show CDR1 as SNHLY and CDR2 as FYNNEI. The CDR3 sequence is CASRWRDNQPQHF. DNA of the CDR3: TGTGCCAGCAGATGGCGGGACAATCAGCCCCAGCATTTT.

The table lists this clone with a count of one. The chain uses TRBV18 and TRBJ2-1, with 10 bases aligning to TRBD2. CDR1 and CDR2 (germline): KGHSH, LQKENI. CDR3 length equals 16 residues. V gave up 5 bases and J gave up 9 bases; unmatched junction bases: 13. Written as DNA, the CDR3 is TGTGCCAGCTCAGGGCGGACTAGCGGCAGTTTGGGTGAGCAGTTCTTC. Translated, it gives CASSGRTSGSLGEQFF.

The chain joins TRBV3-1 (or the pseudogene TRBV3-2) to TRBJ1-2; 10 bases line up with TRBD1. Germline V CDR1 and CDR2: LGHDT, YNNKEL (reference sequence). V was clipped by 4 bases and J by 4 bases; unmatched bases: 3. The CDR3 totals 14 residues. CDR3 sequence (DNA): TGTGCCAGCAGCCCGACAGGGGGCGGCTATGGCTACACCTTC. This sequence encodes CASSPTGGGYGYTF.

The chain recombines TRBV28 with TRBJ2-7; perhaps TRBD2 as D (6 bases). The ends were cut back, 6 bases at V and 7 bases at J, with 10 bases in the middle. Per germline, CDR1 MDHEN and CDR2 SYDVKM. CDR3 length: 11 amino acids. CDR3 DNA: TGTGCCAGCAGGTTGGAGGGAGAGCAGTACTTC. It translates to CASRLEGEQYF. The full variable domain, in which reference TRBV28 and TRBJ2-7 provide the parts outside the CDR3, is DVKVTQSSRYLVKRTGEKVFLECVQDMDHENMFWYRQDPGLGLRLIYFSYDVKMKEKGDIPEGYSVSREKKERFSLILESASTNQTSMYLCASRLEGEQYFGPGTRLTVT.

This clone was seen a handful of times. This chain uses TRBV30 with TRBJ2-6; a possible D gene is TRBD1 (5 bases). The germline gives CDR1 GTSNPN, CDR2 SVGIG (reference sequence). There are 14 residues in the CDR3. Trimming left V 1 base short and J 13 bases short, with 17 bases between. Here the CDR3 reads CAWSGDSAPVVLTF. The DNA for the CDR3 is TGTGCCTGGAGTGGTGACAGCGCCCCGGTAGTCCTGACTTTC. Complete variable domain (other parts from reference TRBV30 and TRBJ2-6): SQTIHQWPATLVQPVGSPLSLECTVEGTSNPNLYWYRQAAGRGLQLLFYSVGIGQISSEVPQNLSASRPQDRQFILSSKKLLLSDSGFYLCAWSGDSAPVVLTFGAGSRLTVL.

The rearrangement joins TRBV28 to TRBJ1-6; D not resolved. V gave up 1 base and J gave up 4 bases, with 11 bases separating them. CDR1 and CDR2 (germline): MDHEN, SYDVKM. The CDR3 runs 16 residues. CDR3 protein: CASSLSGISYNSPLHF. CDR3 bases: TGTGCCAGCAGTTTATCAGGCATTTCATATAATTCACCCCTCCACTTT.

The chain uses TRBV5-1 and TRBJ2-3, with 7 bases that match TRBD2. The CDR3 sequence is 16 residues long. The germline V gene has CDR1 SGHRS and CDR2 YFSETQ. The V and J ends lost 0 bases and 1 base, in that order; junction bases with no gene match: 5. The CDR3 region is CASSLGAGSGTDTQYF. CDR3 coding DNA: TGCGCCAGCAGCTTGGGAGCGGGATCGGGCACAGATACGCAGTATTTT.

This chain links TRBV10-3 with TRBJ1-2; unclear D gene. Germline assignment: CDR1 ENHRY and CDR2 SYGVKD. With 10 bases removed from V and 2 bases from J, the gap between germline ends came to 20 bases. CDR3 length: 15 residues. CDR3 loop: CATTGGEGVNYGYTF. DNA for the CDR3: TGTGCCACCACGGGTGGGGAGGGAGTAAACTATGGCTACACCTTC.

The chain uses TRBV7-2 and TRBJ1-2, with TRBD1 matching over 7 bases. Unmatched junction bases numbered 2, after V lost 7 bases and J lost 3 bases. This CDR3 has 12 residues. The V gene's germline CDR1 is SGHTA and CDR2 FQGNSA. The CDR3 here is CASTGTDYGYTF. The CDR3 DNA is TGTGCCAGCACCGGGACAGACTATGGCTACACCTTC.

The chain employs TRBV6-2 or TRBV6-3 and TRBJ2-3; maybe TRBD2 (6 bases). The CDR3 loop spans 15 amino acids. Trimming pared 4 bases from V and 1 base from J, leaving 12 bases between. Germline CDR1 reads MNHEY; CDR2 reads SVGEGT. In DNA, the CDR3 is TGTGCCAGCAGTTGGGACTCCCGGGGCACAGATACGCAGTATTTT. It yields the protein CASSWDSRGTDTQYF.

The chain joins TRBV24-1 to TRBJ2-2, with 9 nucleotides matching TRBD1. V shed 4 bases, J shed 0 bases, and the junction held 11 bases outside the gene matches. Germline V gene sequence: CDR1 KGHDR, CDR2 SFDVKD. The CDR3 is made up of 19 amino acids. CDR3 loop: CATSDYRTGAPSNTGELFF. DNA of the CDR3: TGTGCCACCAGTGACTATAGGACAGGGGCTCCGTCGAACACCGGGGAGCTGTTTTTT.

The V call is TRBV2, the J call TRBJ1-1; weak D call: TRBD1 (6 bases). The CDR3 runs 14 residues. The germline V gene has CDR1 SNHLY and CDR2 FYNNEI. Trimming left V 5 bases short and J 1 base short, with 11 bases between. The CDR3, as DNA: TGTGCCAGCAGTCGGGACACGACGAACACTGAAGCTTTCTTT. This codes for CASSRDTTNTEAFF.

With respect to this clone: At the DNA level, this CDR3 is encoded by other sequences in the same sample as well. Here the CDR3 reads CASSSGTDTQYF. The CDR3 coding sequence is TGTGCCAGCAGTTCCGGGACAGATACGCAGTATTTT. The chain uses TRBV28 and TRBJ2-3; D is unclear. The germline V gene encodes CDR1 MDHEN and CDR2 SYDVKM. V lost 4 bases to trimming and J lost 3 bases, with 5 bases between them. This CDR3 comprises 12 residues.

V usage is TRBV28 and J usage is TRBJ2-1; 7 bases are a match to TRBD2. Germline trimming cut 4 bases from V and 5 bases from J; bases unmatched to any gene: 11. The CDR3 runs 16 residues. CDR1 and CDR2 (germline): MDHEN, SYDVKM. The CDR3 DNA is TGTGCCAGCAGTTCCGCGGGCGGGAGTAGAAACAATGAGCAGTTCTTC. Its translation is CASSSAGGSRNNEQFF.

The gene calls are TRBV28 and TRBJ1-2; no firm D call. The CDR3 is 13 amino acids. CDR1 and CDR2 (germline): MDHEN, SYDVKM. V gave up 5 bases and J gave up 8 bases, with 15 bases separating them. The CDR3 sequence is CASSDRASRGYTF. CDR3 nucleotide sequence: TGTGCCAGCAGTGACCGAGCGTCCCGGGGCTACACCTTC.

In DNA, the CDR3 is TGCGCCAGCAGCCTTAGCGGGAAGGACACCGGGGAGCTGTTTTTT. Amino acids: CASSLSGKDTGELFF. The chain employs TRBV5-1 and TRBJ2-2; 8 nucleotides match TRBD2. Per the germline V gene, CDR1 is SGHRS and CDR2 is YFSETQ. This CDR3 contains 15 residues. Trimming removed 4 bases from V and 3 bases from J; junction bases left unmatched: 5. Full variable domain (rest looked up from reference TRBV5-1 and TRBJ2-2): KAGVTQTPRYLIKTRGQQVTLSCSPISGHRSVSWYQQTPGQGLQFLFEYFSETQRNKGNFPGRFSGRQFSNSRSEMNVSTLELGDSALYLCASSLSGKDTGELFFGEGSRLTVL.

The chain recombines TRBV7-2 with TRBJ1-1; no reliable D call. This CDR3 has 13 residues. The V end lost 7 bases, the J end lost 1 base, and 10 bases lay between the germline ends. Germline CDR1 and CDR2: SGHTA and FQGNSA. The CDR3 region has the DNA TGTGCCAGCAACCTCCCGGGGAACACTGAAGCTTTCTTT. Its protein product is CASNLPGNTEAFF.

The genes are TRBV5-1 and TRBJ1-5; D is perhaps TRBD1 (6 bases). The CDR3 spans 15 residues. In germline, CDR1 is SGHRS, CDR2 YFSETQ. The ends were cut back, 4 bases at V and 3 bases at J, with 14 bases in the middle. The CDR3 protein is CASSPTSGANQPQHF. As DNA, the CDR3 is TGCGCCAGCAGCCCAACATCAGGGGCCAATCAGCCCCAGCATTTT.

V gene TRBV11-2 combines with J gene TRBJ2-1; D gene ambiguous. V was shortened by 3 bases and J by 4 bases, with 16 bases between the two germline ends. The CDR3 spans 16 residues. Germline lookup yields CDR1 SGHAT and CDR2 FQNNGV. CDR3 nucleotides: TGTGCCAGCAGCTTCGGTCCCGGGTTCCCTTACAATGAGCAGTTCTTC. This sequence encodes CASSFGPGFPYNEQFF.

This sequence joins TRBV6-6 and TRBJ1-1; tentative D call: TRBD1 (6 bases). Germline CDR1 MNHNY, CDR2 SVGAGI (reference sequence). Trimming cost V 5 bases and J 11 bases, with 12 bases left between them. The CDR3 covers 11 residues. The CDR3: CASSKGTTAFF. The CDR3 nucleotides are TGTGCCAGCAGTAAAGGGACAACGGCTTTCTTT.

The chain employs TRBV24-1 and TRBJ1-2, with D unclear. The germline V gene has CDR1 KGHDR and CDR2 SFDVKD. The CDR3 is 13 amino acids. V was pared by 4 bases and J by 6 bases, with 11 bases between. CDR3 loop: CATSDRSKDGYTF. CDR3 DNA sequence: TGTGCCACCAGTGACAGGTCCAAAGATGGCTACACCTTC.

The gene calls are TRBV4-1 and TRBJ2-3; tentatively, D is TRBD2 (5 bases). With 0 bases removed from V and 8 bases from J, the gap between germline ends came to 18 bases. Germline V gives CDR1 MGHRA, CDR2 YSYEKL. The CDR3 consists of 16 residues. CDR3 region: CASSQDVGFSGVTQYF. CDR3 bases: TGCGCCAGCAGCCAAGATGTGGGATTCAGCGGTGTTACGCAGTATTTT.

The rearrangement links TRBV28 to TRBJ2-7; tentatively, D is TRBD2 (7 bases). The V and J ends lost 2 bases and 2 bases respectively, with 16 bases between them. CDR1 is MDHEN and CDR2 is SYDVKM in the germline V gene. This CDR3 region has 16 residues. The DNA of the CDR3 is TGTGCCAGCAGTTTAAGGGGGGGCTATCGGGCCTACGAGCAGTACTTC. Translated: CASSLRGGYRAYEQYF.

The chain uses TRBV14 and TRBJ1-3; TRBD1 matches 10 bases. The germline gives CDR1 SGHDN, CDR2 FVKESK. The CDR3 runs to 17 residues. The V and J ends lost 6 bases and 2 bases, in that order; junction bases with no gene match: 10. Here the CDR3 DNA reads TGTGCCAGCAGTCCGTTATTCGGGACAGGGGCTGGAAACACCATATATTTT. Protein sequence: CASSPLFGTGAGNTIYF.

This clone has just one count. This sequence joins TRBV18 and TRBJ1-2; the match to TRBD1 covers 8 bases. This CDR3 has 15 amino acids. Germline V gene sequence: CDR1 KGHSH, CDR2 LQKENI. Germline trimming cut 5 bases from V and 0 bases from J; bases unmatched to any gene: 5. This CDR3 is CASSGQGRANYGYTF. CDR3 DNA: TGTGCCAGCTCAGGACAGGGCAGGGCTAACTATGGCTACACCTTC. The full variable domain, completed using reference TRBV18 and TRBJ1-2, is NAGVMQNPRHLVRRRGQEARLRCSPMKGHSHVYWYRQLPEEGLKFMVYLQKENIIDESGMPKERFSAEFPKEGPSILRIQQVVRGDSAAYFCASSGQGRANYGYTFGSGTRLTVV.

This sequence joins TRBV30 and TRBJ1-4; D remains ambiguous. This CDR3 region has 13 residues. Germline loops: CDR1 GTSNPN, CDR2 SVGIG (reference sequence). Trimming left V 2 bases short and J 5 bases short, with 9 bases between. CDR3 DNA: TGTGCCTGGAGTCCCCAGGCGAATGAAAAACTGTTTTTT. This encodes CAWSPQANEKLFF.

The V gene is TRBV7-9, the J gene TRBJ1-4; D unclear. Per germline, CDR1 SEHNR and CDR2 FQNEAQ (reference sequence). This CDR3 region has 14 residues. V lost 3 bases to trimming and J lost 2 bases, with 7 bases between them. CDR3 bases: TGTGCCAGCAGCTTGGGAGTTACTAATGAAAAACTGTTTTTT. This gives the protein CASSLGVTNEKLFF.

The rearrangement joins TRBV3-1 (or the pseudogene TRBV3-2) to TRBJ1-2, with a tentative D call TRBD1 (5 bases). The CDR3 has 13 amino acids. Trimming cost V 1 base and J 9 bases, with 12 bases left between them. Germline lookup yields CDR1 LGHDT and CDR2 YNNKEL (reference sequence). The CDR3 coding sequence is TGTGCCAGCAGCCAAGCGAGGGGAGGAAGCTACACCTTC. As protein: CASSQARGGSYTF.

The chain links TRBV20-1 to TRBJ2-7, with D perhaps TRBD2 (6 bases). Trimming took 3 bases from V and 3 from J, leaving 15 bases between them. There are 14 residues in the CDR3. Germline lookup yields CDR1 DFQATT and CDR2 SNEGSKA (reference sequence). The CDR3 sequence: CSASVRAGYYEQYF. The DNA of the CDR3 is TGCAGTGCTAGTGTTCGGGCGGGGTACTACGAGCAGTACTTC.

V is TRBV19 and J is TRBJ2-1; 8 bases are a match to TRBD2. Trimming cost V 1 base and J 0 bases; bases outside gene matches: 14. Germline V gene lookup returns CDR1 LNHDA and CDR2 SQIVND (reference sequence). The CDR3 consists of 20 residues. The CDR3 DNA reads TGTGCCAGTAGTATAGGCGGCGGGAGGTGGGCCCCAAGCTCCTACAATGAGCAGTTCTTC. Translating it yields CASSIGGGRWAPSSYNEQFF. The complete variable domain, with remaining parts taken from reference TRBV19 and TRBJ2-1, reads DGGITQSPKYLFRKEGQNVTLSCEQNLNHDAMYWYRQDPGQGLRLIYYSQIVNDFQKGDIAEGYSVSREKKESFPLTVTSAQKNPTAFYLCASSIGGGRWAPSSYNEQFFGPGTRLTVL.